Following are 2 T cell receptor beta chains from one sample sequenced in a study of T-cell memory formation after mild COVID-19. TCRdb fed the 5' RACE reads into MiXCR, producing one record per CDR3 protein. Of around 440,000 distinct CDR3 sequences in the sample, 15% to 20% were seen once. The source material was PBMCs or a T cell subset sorted from them (not recorded which). The receptors here all came from an adult woman who had mild COVID-19 (a few samples of this study predate the infection). Cell type and time point are not known.

In its sample, this clonotype was seen many times. The chain combines TRBV12-3 or TRBV12-4 with TRBJ2-3; possible D gene TRBD1, 6 bases. Deletions cut 1 base from V and 5 bases from J, with 10 bases between. The CDR3 spans 14 residues. The CDR3 nucleotides read TGTGCCAGCAGTTTAGACAGGGTGGTAGATACGCAGTATTTT. The encoded protein is CASSLDRVVDTQYF.

The CDR3 region is CASSLGQTHYEQYF. Here the CDR3 DNA reads TGTGCCAGCAGTTTGGGACAGACCCACTACGAGCAGTACTTC. The genes are TRBV6-5 and TRBJ2-7; TRBD1 agrees at 7 bases. The CDR3 extends over 14 amino acids. Unmatched junction bases numbered 6, after V lost 4 bases and J lost 3 bases. Germline V gene lookup returns CDR1 MNHEY and CDR2 SVGAGI.